Following are 19 T cell receptor beta chains from one sample sequenced in a study of T-cell reconstitution after alpha-beta-depleted transplantation in children. Unique molecular identifiers tagged the TCRbeta library. TCRdb re-analysed the PCR reads in MiXCR, keeping a single row per CDR3 protein. The sample lists roughly 500,000 distinct CDR3 sequences, approximately 32% occurring once. The material was PBMCs from the stem cell graft donor, obtained from the stem cell graft. The receptors here all came from a human donor who donated a stem cell graft to a child with aplastic anemia.

This clonotype occurred a few times. The rearrangement uses TRBV12-3 or TRBV12-4 and TRBJ2-1; 7 nucleotides agree with TRBD2. The V gene end was trimmed by 3 bases and the J gene end by 3 bases; junction bases not matched to a gene: 5. The CDR3 contains 15 residues. The CDR3 DNA reads as TGTGCCAGCAGTTTTGGGGCTAGCGGCTACAATGAGCAGTTCTTC. It yields the protein CASSFGASGYNEQFF.

CDR3 in amino acids: CASSSGRPSPTGYGYTF. DNA for the CDR3: TGTGCCAGCAGCTCGGGGCGTCCATCCCCGACAGGCTATGGCTACACCTTC. This chain links TRBV7-8 with TRBJ1-2, with a weak D call TRBD1 (6 bases). With 4 bases removed from V and 4 bases from J, the gap between germline ends came to 22 bases. This CDR3 is built from 17 residues. CDR1 is SGHVS, CDR2 FQNEAQ, per germline.

The chain employs TRBV28 and TRBJ1-2; D not resolved. The V gene lost 2 bases and the J gene lost 6 bases, with 16 bases spanning the gap. The CDR3 spans 15 residues. Germline lookup yields CDR1 MDHEN and CDR2 SYDVKM. CDR3 residues: CASSLVREGWHGYTF. The CDR3 nucleotides are TGTGCCAGCAGTTTAGTTCGGGAGGGTTGGCATGGCTACACCTTC.

This clonotype was recorded a few times. This chain links TRBV5-6 with TRBJ1-6; TRBD1 agrees at 8 bases. The V gene end was trimmed by 4 bases and the J gene end by 12 bases; junction bases not matched to a gene: 12. CDR3 length: 15 residues. Germline assignment: CDR1 SGHDT and CDR2 YYEEEE. The CDR3, as DNA: TGTGCCAGCAGCCTTAGAGGGACAGGTGATCGACCCCTCCACTTT. Translating it yields CASSLRGTGDRPLHF.

The rearrangement links TRBV14 to TRBJ1-3, with D possibly TRBD1 on 6 matching bases. Trimming pared 4 bases from V and 2 bases from J, leaving 15 bases between. The CDR3 length is 16 residues. Per the germline V gene, CDR1 is SGHDN and CDR2 is FVKESK. The CDR3 nucleotides read TGTGCCAGCAGCCGCGGAAGGGGGGCGGCTGGAAACACCATATATTTT. Amino acids: CASSRGRGAAGNTIYF. The full variable domain, with the rest looked up from reference TRBV14 and TRBJ1-3, is EAGVTQFPSHSVIEKGQTVTLRCDPISGHDNLYWYRRVMGKEIKFLLHFVKESKQDESGMPNNRFLAERTGGTYSTLKVQPAELEDSGVYFCASSRGRGAAGNTIYFGEGSWLTVV.

The chain has TRBV6-2 or TRBV6-3 and TRBJ1-5, with 9 bases matching TRBD1. The CDR3 is 13 amino acids. CDR1 is MNHEY, CDR2 SVGEGT, per germline. J was trimmed by 1 base and V by 10 bases; bases with no gene match: 2. The DNA for the CDR3 is TGTGCCACCGGACAGGGGAGCAATCAGCCCCAGCATTTT. Protein sequence: CATGQGSNQPQHF.

The chain has TRBV12-3 or TRBV12-4 and TRBJ2-1; unclear D gene. Trimming cost V 0 bases and J 8 bases, with 11 bases left between them. This CDR3 is 14 amino acids long. In nucleotides, the CDR3 is TGTGCCAGCAGTTTAGCCGACTGGAGCTATGAGCAGTTCTTC. It specifies CASSLADWSYEQFF.

The chain recombines TRBV19 with TRBJ2-1; 10 bases fit TRBD2. Germline CDR1 and CDR2: LNHDA and SQIVND (reference sequence). The V and J ends lost 6 bases and 4 bases, in that order; junction bases with no gene match: 6. The CDR3 contains 15 residues. The CDR3 region is CASSPSGGQYNEQFF. CDR3 coding DNA: TGTGCCAGTAGCCCTAGCGGGGGCCAATACAATGAGCAGTTCTTC.

This clonotype was counted a few times. The rearrangement joins TRBV6-2 or TRBV6-3 to TRBJ1-5; 9 bases are a match to TRBD1. Germline V gives CDR1 MNHEY, CDR2 SVGEGT. The CDR3 is 14 residues long. V lost 5 bases and J lost 5; bases outside the gene matches: 4. The CDR3 region has the DNA TGTGCCAGCAGTGACAGGACAGGGGATCAGCCCCAGCATTTT. Its translation is CASSDRTGDQPQHF.

Regarding this clonotype: One junction end does not reproduce the germline sequence, and a read error may be involved. The J gene is TRBJ2-7, the V gene TRBV20-1; 8 bases line up with TRBD2. The germline gives CDR1 DFQATT, CDR2 SNEGSKA (reference sequence). This CDR3 region has 16 residues. CDR3 protein: CCARDRERENVYEQYF. The CDR3 DNA follows: TGCTGTGCTAGAGATCGGGAGCGGGAGAATGTATACGAGCAGTACTTC.

The chain has TRBV6-2 or TRBV6-3 and TRBJ2-7; no clear D gene. The CDR3 runs to 11 residues. CDR1 MNHEY and CDR2 SVGEGT come from the germline V gene. Between the trimmed V and J ends, which lost 0 bases and 7 bases, there was a span of 4 bases. The CDR3 loop is CASSYSEEQYF. In nucleotides, the CDR3 is TGTGCCAGCAGTTACTCGGAAGAGCAGTACTTC.

This clonotype was seen only a few times. The chain couples TRBV6-1 to TRBJ2-7; 9 positions agree with TRBD1. Trimming took 9 bases from V and 0 from J; bases not matched to a gene: 6. CDR1 and CDR2 from the germline V gene are MNHNS and SASEGT. The CDR3 has 14 amino acids. The CDR3 nucleotides read TGTGCCAGGCCCGGACAGGGGAGCTCCTACGAGCAGTACGTC. Translating gives CARPGQGSSYEQYV.

This clonotype has only a few counts. V is TRBV5-1 and J is TRBJ2-5; D is perhaps TRBD2 (6 bases). The CDR3 covers 15 residues. Germline CDR1 and CDR2: SGHRS and YFSETQ. The V end lost 4 bases, the J end lost 2 bases, and 15 bases lay between the germline ends. In nucleotides, the CDR3 is TGCGCCAGCAGCGCCCAACCTGGAGGGCAAGAGACCCAGTACTTC. Its translation is CASSAQPGGQETQYF. The full variable domain, completed using reference TRBV5-1 and TRBJ2-5, is KAGVTQTPRYLIKTRGQQVTLSCSPISGHRSVSWYQQTPGQGLQFLFEYFSETQRNKGNFPGRFSGRQFSNSRSEMNVSTLELGDSALYLCASSAQPGGQETQYFGPGTRLLVL.

There are a few counts of this clonotype. The chain joins TRBV12-3 or TRBV12-4 to TRBJ2-7; 7 nucleotides align to TRBD1. The CDR3 has 21 amino acids. The V and J ends lost 2 bases and 5 bases, in that order; junction bases with no gene match: 27. Here the CDR3 DNA reads TGTGCCAGCAGTTTAAGCCCAAAGATCATGGCGAGACAGGGAGTCCATCACGAGCAGTACTTC. Protein product: CASSLSPKIMARQGVHHEQYF.

This clonotype has a count of ten or more. The chain links TRBV20-1 to TRBJ1-4; D is unclear. This CDR3 has 13 residues. CDR1 is DFQATT and CDR2 is SNEGSKA in the germline V gene (reference sequence). The V end was cut by 1 base, the J end by 7 bases, with 10 bases between. This chain's CDR3 is CSARVVRGEKLFF. The CDR3 nucleotides read TGCAGTGCTAGAGTAGTACGGGGTGAAAAACTGTTTTTT.

The rearrangement links TRBV4-1 to TRBJ2-5, with 10 positions matching TRBD2. This CDR3 spans 15 amino acids. Trimming removed 3 bases from V and 4 bases from J; junction bases left unmatched: 5. The V gene's germline CDR1 is MGHRA and CDR2 YSYEKL. Here the CDR3 reads CASSHPSGSGETQYF. For the CDR3, the DNA is TGCGCCAGCAGCCACCCTAGCGGGAGCGGAGAGACCCAGTACTTC.

The CDR3 here is CASSEGYSTEAFF. CDR3 coding DNA: TGTGCCAGCAGTGAAGGATATTCCACTGAAGCTTTCTTT. The chain uses TRBV6-1 and TRBJ1-1; D not resolved. CDR3 length: 13 residues. The V end was cut by 1 base, the J end by 4 bases, with 7 bases between. The germline V gene has CDR1 MNHNS and CDR2 SASEGT.

This chain connects TRBV5-1 to TRBJ1-4; D is uncertain. In germline, CDR1 is SGHRS, CDR2 YFSETQ. V lost 5 bases, J lost 2 bases, and 7 bases lay in between. CDR3 length: 13 residues. CDR3 nucleotides: TGCGCCAGCAGGCGGGAGACTAATGAAAAACTGTTTTTT. It specifies CASRRETNEKLFF.

The chain combines TRBV28 with TRBJ1-1; no definite D call. The V end was cut by 6 bases, the J end by 0 bases, with 20 bases between. There are 17 residues in the CDR3. Per the germline V gene, CDR1 is MDHEN and CDR2 is SYDVKM. As DNA, the CDR3 is TGTGCCAGCAGCCTCCTCAGGACGGGCCTTATGAACACTGAAGCTTTCTTT. It codes for CASSLLRTGLMNTEAFF.